Given below is one T cell receptor (beta chain) in context. Its antigen remains unidentified. This CDR3 region has 14 residues. Trimming stripped 5 bases from V and 7 bases from J, with 12 bases between. The germline V gene encodes CDR1 LNHDA and CDR2 SQIVND (reference sequence). CD45RA-negative memory and CD45RA+ naive subsets were split from the CD4+ cells. Original processing methods: ImmunoSEQ junction-only sequences lacked quality scores, so their filtering differed. The table came from immunoSEQ multiplex PCR; TCRdb's copy has only in-frame clones and leaves some out. V and J calls and clone size are copied from that table; D and trimming were computed from the DNA. The top ten hold approximately 1.5% of the sample, which has about 1 million clones, under 80% seen once. These data belong to a study of shared clonotypes between healthy human individuals. Study context: Researchers assigned three CD4 naive, three CD4 memory, two CD8 naive and one CD8 memory plate to each donor. Study-wide results and limits: Only blood was sampled; tissue repertoires likely differ.

This sequence joins TRBV19 and TRBJ1-6; D gene unclear. The sample comprised memory CD4+ T cells sorted from blood. This sample's subset: CD45RA-negative fraction. This TCR was sampled from a man aged 18 to 29 in good health. The CDR3 DNA reads TGTGCCAGTAGTCACGAGGCACCGAATTCACCCCTCCACTTT. Encoded protein: CASSHEAPNSPLHF.